This TCR beta chain was recorded in a study of blood T cell repertoires in COVID-19. Study overall: Both acute and convalescent COVID-19 samples were obtained from the United States, Italy and Spain. PBMCs, B-cell-depleted T cells, or T cells provided the cDNA or gDNA that made up the material.

Authors' processing steps: Estimation of nucleated cell counts was performed using reference gene primer amplification. The table came from immunoSEQ multiplex PCR; TCRdb's copy has only in-frame clones and leaves some out. V, J and clone size are taken as reported in that table, and D and trimming were inferred from the DNA itself. The table shows under 350,000 clones, with around nine tenths occurring only once. The trim removed 4 bases at V and 0 bases at J, leaving 0 bases unmatched. Germline V CDR1 and CDR2: ENHRY, SYGVKD. The CDR3 spans 16 residues. This clonotype was sampled from a man aged 65 to 85 with acute or convalescent COVID-19. Material for sequencing was peripheral blood. The chain has TRBV10-3 and TRBJ2-1; 13 bases fit TRBD2. The CDR3 region has the DNA TGTGCCATCAGTGGGACTAGCGGGAGCTCCTACAATGAGCAGTTCTTC. Amino acid sequence: CAISGTSGSSYNEQFF.